Listed below are T cell receptor beta chains from one sample, sequenced in a study of control samples from healthy donors and cancer patients. TCRdb's copy holds only in-frame clones and misses some; the assay was immunoSEQ multiplex PCR. The sample lists under 200,000 clones; 90% to 95% were seen once. The specimen sequenced was blood. These receptors were obtained from a woman aged 35 to 49 in good health. The CDR3 runs from the conserved cysteine through the conserved F or W. Each record gives: CDR3 length, V gene, J gene, D gene, clone size, CDR3 protein, CDR3 DNA. D genes are given only for firm matches. Clone size appears in some rows only: once, few, many, or a class for an expanded clone.

12	TRBV6-2/TRBV6-3	TRBJ1-1	TRBD1	.	CASSWDRTEAFF	TGTGCCAGCAGTTGGGACAGAACTGAAGCTTTCTTT
13	TRBV6-4	TRBJ1-1	.	.	CASSPEVGAEAFF	TGTGCCAGCAGTCCCGAGGTTGGCGCTGAAGCTTTCTTT
14	TRBV19	TRBJ1-2	TRBD1	.	CASSSWTGNYGYTF	TGTGCCAGTAGTTCCTGGACAGGGAACTATGGCTACACCTTC
13	TRBV2	TRBJ2-5	TRBD1	.	CASMRQGKETQYF	TGTGCCAGCATGAGACAGGGGAAGGAGACCCAGTACTTC
12	TRBV11-2	TRBJ2-5	.	.	CASSFGWETQYF	TGTGCCAGCAGCTTCGGCTGGGAGACCCAGTACTTC
14	TRBV5-1	TRBJ2-2	.	.	CASSFSPDSGELFF	TGCGCCAGCAGCTTTTCACCAGACAGCGGGGAGCTGTTTTTT
15	TRBV24-1	TRBJ2-2	TRBD2	.	CATSRLAGNTGELFF	TGTGCCACCTCCAGACTAGCGGGGAACACCGGGGAGCTGTTTTTT
12	TRBV5-1	TRBJ1-1	TRBD1	.	CASTTGYTEAFF	TGCGCCAGCACGACAGGGTACACTGAAGCTTTCTTT
16	TRBV5-1	TRBJ2-3	.	.	CASSSSHSVSTDTQYF	TGCGCCAGCAGCTCATCTCACAGCGTCAGCACAGATACGCAGTATTTT
16	TRBV7-2	TRBJ2-7	TRBD2	.	CASSLGGTSGKEKQYF	TGTGCCAGCAGCCTCGGTGGGACTAGCGGAAAAGAAAAGCAGTACTTC
15	TRBV5-1	TRBJ2-2	.	.	CATRDGGWMAGELFF	TGCGCCACCCGGGACGGTGGTTGGATGGCCGGGGAGCTGTTTTTT
15	TRBV19	TRBJ1-5	.	.	CASSIGGWGDQPQHF	TGTGCCAGTAGTATTGGAGGTTGGGGGGATCAGCCCCAGCATTTT
18	TRBV29-1	TRBJ2-2	TRBD2	.	CSAYGRGLAGVGTGELFF	TGCAGCGCCTATGGCAGGGGACTAGCGGGAGTCGGCACCGGGGAGCTGTTTTTT
15	TRBV7-2	TRBJ1-1	TRBD1	.	CASSLGGQGYTEAFF	TGTGCCAGCAGCTTAGGGGGACAGGGATATACTGAAGCTTTCTTT
17	TRBV9	TRBJ1-6	TRBD1	.	CASSVLPRDRGDRPLHF	TGTGCCAGCAGCGTCCTACCACGGGACAGGGGGGATCGACCCCTCCACTTT
13	TRBV12-3/TRBV12-4	TRBJ2-7	.	.	CASSQQGTYEQYF	TGTGCCAGCAGCCAACAGGGCACCTACGAGCAGTACTTC
14	TRBV21-1	TRBJ1-5	.	.	CASSLQGFRQPQHF	TGTGCCAGCAGCCTTCAGGGATTCCGTCAGCCCCAGCATTTT
14	TRBV9	TRBJ2-7	.	.	CASSVDLGSYEQYF	TGTGCCAGCAGCGTAGATTTGGGGAGCTACGAGCAGTACTTC
14	TRBV2	TRBJ1-6	TRBD1	.	CASRTGADNSPLHF	TGTGCCAGCAGAACAGGGGCCGATAATTCACCCCTCCACTTT
16	TRBV7-2	TRBJ2-3	TRBD2	.	CASSLTPSGSTDTQYF	TGTGCCAGCAGCTTAACTCCTAGCGGGAGTACAGATACGCAGTATTTT
15	TRBV6-5	TRBJ2-7	TRBD2	.	CASTVGLAGVGEQYF	TGTGCCAGCACCGTGGGACTAGCGGGAGTCGGCGAGCAGTACTTC
12	TRBV7-2	TRBJ1-4	.	.	CASSSPNEKLFF	TGTGCCAGCAGCTCCCCGAATGAAAAACTGTTTTTT
14	TRBV27	TRBJ1-4	TRBD1	.	CASRLTGGGEKLFF	TGTGCCAGCAGGCTGACAGGGGGCGGTGAAAAACTGTTTTTT
15	TRBV7-3	TRBJ2-3	TRBD1	once	CASSSTGGYTDTQYF	TGTGCCAGCAGCTCGACAGGGGGTTACACAGATACGCAGTATTTT
15	TRBV6-5	TRBJ2-5	TRBD2	.	CASSYSSGPQETQYF	TGTGCCAGCAGTTACTCTAGCGGGCCCCAAGAGACCCAGTACTTC
17	TRBV9	TRBJ1-2	.	.	CASSVDPGLGANYGYTF	TGTGCCAGCAGCGTAGACCCCGGGTTGGGAGCTAACTATGGCTACACCTTC
14	TRBV7-9	TRBJ1-2	.	.	CASSPRNPTYGYTF	TGTGCCAGCAGCCCCCGGAACCCCACTTATGGCTACACCTTC
15	TRBV19	TRBJ1-1	.	.	CASSTSPVMGTEAFF	TGTGCCAGTAGTACAAGTCCGGTAATGGGGACTGAAGCTTTCTTT
15	TRBV5-1	TRBJ1-2	.	.	CASSFGQGRVGGYTF	TGCGCCAGCAGCTTTGGGCAGGGCAGGGTGGGGGGCTACACCTTC
13	TRBV12-3/TRBV12-4	TRBJ1-4	.	few	CASTQATIGKLFF	TGTGCCAGCACCCAGGCCACAATCGGAAAACTGTTTTTT
17	TRBV19	TRBJ2-1	.	.	CASSIYYGGGWVSEQFF	TGTGCCAGTAGTATCTACTACGGAGGGGGTTGGGTCAGCGAGCAGTTCTTC
17	TRBV13	TRBJ1-4	.	.	CASSGQARKATNEKLFF	TGTGCCAGCAGCGGCCAGGCCCGGAAGGCAACTAATGAAAAACTGTTTTTT
14	TRBV9	TRBJ1-3	.	.	CASSTGSSGNTIYF	TGTGCCAGCAGCACAGGATCCTCTGGAAACACCATATATTTT
14	TRBV5-6	TRBJ1-2	TRBD1	.	CASSSTGTGYGYTF	TGTGCCAGCAGCTCGACGGGGACAGGGTATGGCTACACCTTC
14	TRBV29-1	TRBJ1-1	.	once	CSVEKTGLNTEAFF	TGCAGCGTTGAAAAAACAGGGTTGAACACTGAAGCTTTCTTT
13	TRBV19	TRBJ1-2	.	.	CATRDIGGYGYTF	TGTGCCACCAGGGACATAGGAGGCTATGGCTACACCTTC
15	TRBV11-2	TRBJ2-3	.	once	CASSLVPGGVDTQYF	TGTGCCAGCAGCTTAGTCCCGGGGGGCGTAGATACGCAGTATTTT
17	TRBV4-3	TRBJ1-6	.	.	CASSHHTGTLPNSPLHF	TGCGCCAGCAGCCACCACACAGGGACCCTCCCTAATTCACCCCTCCACTTT
15	TRBV5-6	TRBJ1-2	.	.	CASSLEPSANYGYTF	TGTGCCAGCAGCTTGGAGCCGTCCGCAAACTATGGCTACACCTTC
16	TRBV19	TRBJ2-2	TRBD1	.	CASSMRTGRGTGELFF	TGTGCCAGTAGTATGAGGACAGGGCGAGGCACCGGGGAGCTGTTTTTT
15	TRBV5-4	TRBJ2-5	TRBD2	.	CASSPLAGGQETQYF	TGTGCCAGCAGCCCTCTAGCGGGAGGCCAAGAGACCCAGTACTTC
16	TRBV7-2	TRBJ1-3	.	.	CASSLADPESGNTIYF	TGTGCCAGCAGCTTAGCGGACCCCGAGTCTGGAAACACCATATATTTT
11	TRBV20-1	TRBJ1-1	.	.	CSAASVHEAFF	TGCAGTGCCGCCTCCGTCCATGAAGCTTTCTTT
15	TRBV15	TRBJ2-5	.	.	CATNGGTGYEETQYF	TGTGCCACCAACGGGGGGACAGGTTATGAAGAGACCCAGTACTTC
15	TRBV30	TRBJ1-2	TRBD1	.	CAWNTLQGALGGYTF	TGTGCCTGGAACACTCTACAGGGGGCACTTGGAGGCTACACCTTC
13	TRBV19	TRBJ2-5	.	.	CVSSISKEETQYF	TGTGTCAGTAGTATCTCTAAGGAAGAGACCCAGTACTTC
17	TRBV7-9	TRBJ2-7	TRBD1	.	CASSLVAGQGAGYEQYF	TGTGCCAGCAGCTTAGTGGCCGGACAGGGGGCAGGCTACGAGCAGTACTTC
15	TRBV5-1	TRBJ1-1	TRBD1	.	CASSLGGQRNTEAFF	TGCGCCAGCAGCTTGGGGGGACAGCGGAACACTGAAGCTTTCTTT
15	TRBV6-6	TRBJ1-5	TRBD1	.	CASRGTDLSNQPQHF	TGTGCCAGCAGGGGGACAGATTTAAGCAATCAGCCCCAGCATTTT
12	TRBV9	TRBJ2-4	TRBD2	.	CASSGGGLGQYF	TGTGCCAGCAGCGGGGGAGGGCTTGGTCAGTACTTC
13	TRBV10-1	TRBJ2-3	.	.	CASSARRADTQYF	TGCGCCAGCAGTGCCAGGCGAGCAGATACGCAGTATTTT
13	TRBV14	TRBJ1-2	.	.	CASSQVQDYGYTF	TGTGCCAGCAGCCAAGTCCAGGATTATGGCTACACCTTC
16	TRBV5-3	TRBJ1-2	.	.	CARSCFACEEVYGYTF	TGTGCCAGAAGCTGTTTCGCTTGCGAGGAAGTCTATGGCTACACCTTC
13	TRBV30	TRBJ1-1	.	.	CAWTAEQGTEAFF	TGTGCCTGGACAGCGGAGCAAGGGACTGAAGCTTTCTTT
12	TRBV18	TRBJ2-5	.	.	CASSPAEGTQYF	TGTGCCAGCTCACCGGCTGAGGGGACCCAGTACTTC
16	TRBV7-9	TRBJ2-7	TRBD1	.	CASSSVGTGGSYEQYF	TGTGCCAGCAGCTCAGTGGGGACAGGGGGCTCGTACGAGCAGTACTTC
10	TRBV12-5	TRBJ2-1	.	.	CAVGDREQFF	TGTGCCGTCGGGGATCGTGAGCAGTTCTTC